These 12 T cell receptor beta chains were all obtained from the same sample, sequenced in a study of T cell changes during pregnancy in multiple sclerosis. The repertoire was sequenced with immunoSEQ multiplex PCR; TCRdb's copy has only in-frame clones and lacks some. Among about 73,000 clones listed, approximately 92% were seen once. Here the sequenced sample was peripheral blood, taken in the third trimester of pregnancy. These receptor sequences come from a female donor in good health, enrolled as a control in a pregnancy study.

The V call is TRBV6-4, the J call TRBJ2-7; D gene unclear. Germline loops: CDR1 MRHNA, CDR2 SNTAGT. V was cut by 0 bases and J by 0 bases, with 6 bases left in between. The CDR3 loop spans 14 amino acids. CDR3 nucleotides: TGTGCCAGCAGTGACTCGTACGGCTCCTACGAGCAGTACTTC. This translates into CASSDSYGSYEQYF.

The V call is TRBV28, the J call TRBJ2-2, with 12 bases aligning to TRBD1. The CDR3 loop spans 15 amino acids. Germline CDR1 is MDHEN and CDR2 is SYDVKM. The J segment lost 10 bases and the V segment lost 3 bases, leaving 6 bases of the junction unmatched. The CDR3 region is CASSFDGTGGVELFF. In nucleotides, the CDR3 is TGTGCCAGCAGTTTCGATGGGACAGGGGGCGTGGAGCTGTTTTTT.

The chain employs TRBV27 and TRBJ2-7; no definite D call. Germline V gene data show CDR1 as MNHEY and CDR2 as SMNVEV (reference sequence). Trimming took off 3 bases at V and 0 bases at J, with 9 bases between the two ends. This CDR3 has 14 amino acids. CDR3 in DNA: TGTGCCAGCAGTTTGGGCCTAAGCTCCTACGAGCAGTACTTC. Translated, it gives CASSLGLSSYEQYF.

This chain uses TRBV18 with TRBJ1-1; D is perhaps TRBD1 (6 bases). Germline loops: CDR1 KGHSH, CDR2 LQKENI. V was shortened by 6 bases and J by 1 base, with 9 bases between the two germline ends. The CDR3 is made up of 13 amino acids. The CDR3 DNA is TGTGCCAGCTCTACGGACAGGAACACTGAAGCTTTCTTT. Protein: CASSTDRNTEAFF.

The CDR3 protein is CASSSYRGMNTEAFF. The DNA for the CDR3 is TGCGCCAGCAGCTCGTACAGGGGAATGAACACTGAAGCTTTCTTT. The V and J genes are TRBV5-1 and TRBJ1-1, with TRBD1 matching 7 bases. This CDR3 has 15 residues. Trimming took 3 bases from V and 0 from J; bases not matched to a gene: 5. Germline V gives CDR1 SGHRS, CDR2 YFSETQ.

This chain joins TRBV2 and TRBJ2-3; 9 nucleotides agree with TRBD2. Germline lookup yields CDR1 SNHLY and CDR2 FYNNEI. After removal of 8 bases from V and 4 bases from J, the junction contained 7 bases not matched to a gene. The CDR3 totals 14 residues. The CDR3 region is CASGLAGSSDTQYF. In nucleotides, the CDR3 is TGTGCCAGCGGCCTAGCGGGATCCTCAGATACGCAGTATTTT.

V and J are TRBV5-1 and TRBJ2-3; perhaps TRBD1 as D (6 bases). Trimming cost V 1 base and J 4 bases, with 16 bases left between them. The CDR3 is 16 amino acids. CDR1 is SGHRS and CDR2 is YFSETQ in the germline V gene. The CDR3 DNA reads TGCGCCAGCAGCTTGCAGGGGCTAGCTCTCTCAGATACGCAGTATTTT. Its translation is CASSLQGLALSDTQYF.

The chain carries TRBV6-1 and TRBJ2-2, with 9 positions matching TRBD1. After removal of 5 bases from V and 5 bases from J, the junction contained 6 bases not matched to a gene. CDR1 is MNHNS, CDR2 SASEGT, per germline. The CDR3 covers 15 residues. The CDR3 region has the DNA TGTGCCAGCAGTCCACAGGGGGCGCGGACCGGGGAGCTGTTTTTT. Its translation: CASSPQGARTGELFF.

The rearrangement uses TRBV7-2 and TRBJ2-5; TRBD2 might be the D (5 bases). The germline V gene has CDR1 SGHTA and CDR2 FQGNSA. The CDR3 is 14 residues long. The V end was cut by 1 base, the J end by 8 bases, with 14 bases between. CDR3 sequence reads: CASSLGAGRGTQYF. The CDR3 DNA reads TGTGCCAGCAGCTTAGGGGCGGGTAGAGGTACCCAGTACTTC.

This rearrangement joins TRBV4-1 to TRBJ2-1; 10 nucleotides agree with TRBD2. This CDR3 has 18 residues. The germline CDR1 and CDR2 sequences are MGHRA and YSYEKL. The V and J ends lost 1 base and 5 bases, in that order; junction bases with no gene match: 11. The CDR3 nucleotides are TGCGCCAGCAGCCAAGGACGCAGCGGGAGGGTGAGGGACAATGAGCAGTTCTTC. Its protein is CASSQGRSGRVRDNEQFF.

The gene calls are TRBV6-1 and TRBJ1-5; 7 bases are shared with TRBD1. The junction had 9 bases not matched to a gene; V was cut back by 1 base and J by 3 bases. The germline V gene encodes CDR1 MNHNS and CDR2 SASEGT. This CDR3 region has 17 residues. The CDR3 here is CASSEEGGGSFNQPQHF. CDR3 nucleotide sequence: TGTGCCAGCAGTGAAGAAGGAGGGGGCTCCTTCAATCAGCCCCAGCATTTT.

The CDR3 region is CASGTTGVYGYTF. The CDR3 nucleotides are TGTGCCAGCGGGACGACAGGGGTCTATGGCTACACCTTC. This rearrangement joins TRBV7-2 to TRBJ1-2; TRBD1 aligns across 8 bases. V shed 8 bases and J 4 bases; nucleotides not matched to a gene: 6. The CDR3 is made up of 13 amino acids. Germline CDR1 SGHTA, CDR2 FQGNSA.